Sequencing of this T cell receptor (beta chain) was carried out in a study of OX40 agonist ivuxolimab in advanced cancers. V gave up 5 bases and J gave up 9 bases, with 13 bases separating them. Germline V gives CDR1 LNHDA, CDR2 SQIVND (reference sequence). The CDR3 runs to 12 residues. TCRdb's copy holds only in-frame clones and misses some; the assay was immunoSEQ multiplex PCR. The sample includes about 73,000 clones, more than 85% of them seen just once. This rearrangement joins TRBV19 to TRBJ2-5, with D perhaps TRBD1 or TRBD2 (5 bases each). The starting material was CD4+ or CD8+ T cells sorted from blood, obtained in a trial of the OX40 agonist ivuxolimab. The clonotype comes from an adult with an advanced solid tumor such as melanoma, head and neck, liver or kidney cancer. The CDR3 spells CASSVGGGPQYF. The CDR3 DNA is TGTGCCAGTAGTGTTGGGGGTGGACCCCAGTACTTC.